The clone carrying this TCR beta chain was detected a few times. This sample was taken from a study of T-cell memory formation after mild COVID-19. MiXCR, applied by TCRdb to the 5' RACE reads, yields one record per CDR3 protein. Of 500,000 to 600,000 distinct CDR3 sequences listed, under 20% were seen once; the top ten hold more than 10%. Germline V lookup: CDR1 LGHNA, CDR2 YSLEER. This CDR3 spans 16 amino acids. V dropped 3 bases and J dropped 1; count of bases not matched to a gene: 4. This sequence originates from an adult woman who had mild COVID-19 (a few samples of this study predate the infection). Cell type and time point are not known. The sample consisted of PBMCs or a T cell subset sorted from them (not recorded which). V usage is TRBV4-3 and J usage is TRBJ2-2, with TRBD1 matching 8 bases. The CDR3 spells CASSHSGTGNTGELFF. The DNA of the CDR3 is TGCGCCAGCAGCCATTCTGGGACAGGGAACACCGGGGAGCTGTTTTTT.